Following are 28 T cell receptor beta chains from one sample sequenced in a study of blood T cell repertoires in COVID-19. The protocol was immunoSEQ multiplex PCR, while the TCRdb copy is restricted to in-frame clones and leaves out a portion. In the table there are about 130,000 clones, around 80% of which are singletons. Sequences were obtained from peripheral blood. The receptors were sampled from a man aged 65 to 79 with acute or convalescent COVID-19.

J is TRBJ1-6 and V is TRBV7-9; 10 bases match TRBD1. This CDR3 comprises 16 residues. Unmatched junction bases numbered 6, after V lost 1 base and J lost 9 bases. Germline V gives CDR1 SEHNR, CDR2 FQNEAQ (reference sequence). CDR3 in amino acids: CASSLGRTGGISPLHF. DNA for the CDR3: TGTGCCAGCAGCTTAGGGAGGACAGGGGGTATTTCACCCCTCCACTTT.

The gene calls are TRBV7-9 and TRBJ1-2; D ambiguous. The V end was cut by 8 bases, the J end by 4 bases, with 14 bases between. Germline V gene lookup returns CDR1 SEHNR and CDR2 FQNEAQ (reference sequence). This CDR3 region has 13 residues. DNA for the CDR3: TGTGCCAGCTCGGCCGGGAACAGCTATGGCTACACCTTC. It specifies CASSAGNSYGYTF.

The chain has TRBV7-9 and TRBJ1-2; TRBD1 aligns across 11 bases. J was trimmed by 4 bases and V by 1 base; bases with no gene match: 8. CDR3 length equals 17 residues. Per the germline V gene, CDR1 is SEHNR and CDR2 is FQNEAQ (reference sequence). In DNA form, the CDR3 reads TGTGCCAGCAGCTTAGGTGGACAGGGGGCGTTGGGCTATGGCTACACCTTC. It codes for CASSLGGQGALGYGYTF.

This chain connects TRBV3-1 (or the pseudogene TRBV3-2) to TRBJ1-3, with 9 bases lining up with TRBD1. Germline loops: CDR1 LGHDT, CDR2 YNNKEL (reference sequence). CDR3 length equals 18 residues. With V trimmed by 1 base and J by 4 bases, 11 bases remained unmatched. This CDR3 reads CASSQATLQGAGGNTIYF. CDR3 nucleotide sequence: TGTGCCAGCAGCCAAGCGACTTTACAGGGGGCAGGAGGAAACACCATATATTTT.

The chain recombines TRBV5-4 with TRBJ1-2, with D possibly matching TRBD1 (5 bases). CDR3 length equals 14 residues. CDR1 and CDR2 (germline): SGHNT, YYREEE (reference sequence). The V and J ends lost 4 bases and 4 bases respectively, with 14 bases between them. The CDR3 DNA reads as TGTGCCAGCAGCGGGGGGGGGAGAATCTATGGCTACACCTTC. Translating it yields CASSGGGRIYGYTF.

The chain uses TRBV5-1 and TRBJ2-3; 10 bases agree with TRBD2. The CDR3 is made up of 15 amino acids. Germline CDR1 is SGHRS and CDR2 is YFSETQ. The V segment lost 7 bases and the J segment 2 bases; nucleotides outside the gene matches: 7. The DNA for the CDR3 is TGCGCCAGCTCCTCTAGCGGGGGCGACACAGATACGCAGTATTTT. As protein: CASSSSGGDTDTQYF.

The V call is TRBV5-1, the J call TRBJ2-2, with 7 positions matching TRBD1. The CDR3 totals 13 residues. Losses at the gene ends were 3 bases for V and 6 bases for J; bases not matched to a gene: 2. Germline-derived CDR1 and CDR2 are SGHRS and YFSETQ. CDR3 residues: CASSSGTAGELFF. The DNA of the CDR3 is TGCGCCAGCAGCTCCGGGACAGCCGGGGAGCTGTTTTTT.

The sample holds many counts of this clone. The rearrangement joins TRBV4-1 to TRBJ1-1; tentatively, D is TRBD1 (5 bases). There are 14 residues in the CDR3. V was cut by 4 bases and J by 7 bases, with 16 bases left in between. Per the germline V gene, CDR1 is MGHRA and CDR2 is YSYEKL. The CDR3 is CASSPLTQVVEAFF. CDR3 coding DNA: TGCGCCAGCAGCCCCCTTACACAGGTAGTTGAAGCTTTCTTT.

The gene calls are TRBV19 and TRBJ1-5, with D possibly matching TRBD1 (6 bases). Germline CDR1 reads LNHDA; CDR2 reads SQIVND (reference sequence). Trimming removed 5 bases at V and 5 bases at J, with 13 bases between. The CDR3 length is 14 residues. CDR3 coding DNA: TGTGCCAGTAGTTGGCAGGGGATCGATCAGCCCCAGCATTTT. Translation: CASSWQGIDQPQHF.

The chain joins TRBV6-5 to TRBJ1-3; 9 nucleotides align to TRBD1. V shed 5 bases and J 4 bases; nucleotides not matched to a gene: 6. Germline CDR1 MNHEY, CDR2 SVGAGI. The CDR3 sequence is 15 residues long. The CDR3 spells CASSKQGAMGNTIYF. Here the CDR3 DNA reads TGTGCCAGCAGTAAACAGGGGGCGATGGGAAACACCATATATTTT.

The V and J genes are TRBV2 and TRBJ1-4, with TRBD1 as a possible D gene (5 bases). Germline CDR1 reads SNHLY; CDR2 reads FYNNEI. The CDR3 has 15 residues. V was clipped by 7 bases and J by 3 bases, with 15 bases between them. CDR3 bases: TGTGCCAGCACCCGCTTTGGGGCTGCTAATGAAAAACTGTTTTTT. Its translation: CASTRFGAANEKLFF.

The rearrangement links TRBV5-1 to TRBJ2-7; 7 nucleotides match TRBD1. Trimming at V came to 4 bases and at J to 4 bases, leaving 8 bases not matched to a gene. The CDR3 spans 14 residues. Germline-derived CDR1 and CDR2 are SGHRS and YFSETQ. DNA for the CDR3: TGCGCCAGCAGCCTAGAGGGACAGACATACGAGCAGTACTTC. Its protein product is CASSLEGQTYEQYF.

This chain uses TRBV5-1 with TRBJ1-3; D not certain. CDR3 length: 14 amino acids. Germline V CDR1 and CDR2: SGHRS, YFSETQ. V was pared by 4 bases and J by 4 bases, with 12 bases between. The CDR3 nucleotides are TGCGCCAGCAGCAGAGGACGGGAGGGAAACACCATATATTTT. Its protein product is CASSRGREGNTIYF.

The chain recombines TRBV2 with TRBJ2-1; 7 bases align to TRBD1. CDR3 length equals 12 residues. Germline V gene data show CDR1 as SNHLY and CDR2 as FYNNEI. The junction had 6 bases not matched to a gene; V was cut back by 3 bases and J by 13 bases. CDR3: CASSEDRQGQFF. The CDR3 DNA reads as TGTGCCAGCAGTGAGGATAGACAGGGCCAGTTCTTC.

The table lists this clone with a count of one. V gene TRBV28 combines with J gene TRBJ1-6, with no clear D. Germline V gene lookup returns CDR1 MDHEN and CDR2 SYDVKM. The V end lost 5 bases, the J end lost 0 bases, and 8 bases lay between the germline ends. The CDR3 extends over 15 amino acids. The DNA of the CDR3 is TGTGCCAGCAGTCCCGTAGACTCCTATAATTCACCCCTCCACTTT. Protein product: CASSPVDSYNSPLHF.

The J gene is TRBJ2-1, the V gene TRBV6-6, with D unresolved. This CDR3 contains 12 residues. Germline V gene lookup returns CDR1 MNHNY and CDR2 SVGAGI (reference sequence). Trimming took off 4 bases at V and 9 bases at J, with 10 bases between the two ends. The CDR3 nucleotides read TGTGCCAGCAGTTCTACCCTCCCTGAGCAGTTCTTC. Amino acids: CASSSTLPEQFF.

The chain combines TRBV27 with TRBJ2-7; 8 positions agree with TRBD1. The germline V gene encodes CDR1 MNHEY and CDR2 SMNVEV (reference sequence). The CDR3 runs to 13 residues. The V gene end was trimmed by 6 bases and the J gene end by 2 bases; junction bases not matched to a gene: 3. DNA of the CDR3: TGTGCCAGCAGATGGACAGGGACCTACGAGCAGTACTTC. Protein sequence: CASRWTGTYEQYF.

CDR3 DNA: TGCAGTGCCATGCGAAGCTATGGCTACACCTTC. Translating it yields CSAMRSYGYTF. The chain carries TRBV20-1 and TRBJ1-2; D not certain. The CDR3 extends over 11 amino acids. CDR1 DFQATT and CDR2 SNEGSKA come from the germline V gene (reference sequence). V dropped 6 bases and J dropped 4 bases, with 9 bases sitting between them.

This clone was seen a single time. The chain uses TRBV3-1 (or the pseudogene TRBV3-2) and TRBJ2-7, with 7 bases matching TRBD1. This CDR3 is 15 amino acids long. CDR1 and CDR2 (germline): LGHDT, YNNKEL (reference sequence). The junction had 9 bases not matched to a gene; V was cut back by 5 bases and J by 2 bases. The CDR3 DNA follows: TGTGCCAGCAGCTCCTACCGGACAGGACCCTACGAGCAGTACTTC. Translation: CASSSYRTGPYEQYF.

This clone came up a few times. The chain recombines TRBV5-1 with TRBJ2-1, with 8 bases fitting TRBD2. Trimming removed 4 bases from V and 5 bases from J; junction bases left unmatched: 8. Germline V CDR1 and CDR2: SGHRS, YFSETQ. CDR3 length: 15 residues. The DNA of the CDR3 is TGCGCCAGCAGCCCCTACAGCGGGGGCAACAATGAGCAGTTCTTC. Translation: CASSPYSGGNNEQFF.

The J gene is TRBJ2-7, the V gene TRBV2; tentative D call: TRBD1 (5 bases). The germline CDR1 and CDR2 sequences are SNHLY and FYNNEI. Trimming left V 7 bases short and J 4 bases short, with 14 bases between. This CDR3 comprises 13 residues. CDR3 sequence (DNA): TGTGCCAGCACCAGGGAAGTAGGGTACGAGCAGTACTTC. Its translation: CASTREVGYEQYF.

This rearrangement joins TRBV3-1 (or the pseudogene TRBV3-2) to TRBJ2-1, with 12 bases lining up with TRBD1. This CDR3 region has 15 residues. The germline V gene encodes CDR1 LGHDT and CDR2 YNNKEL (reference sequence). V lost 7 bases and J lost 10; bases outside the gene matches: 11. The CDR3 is CASTDSGQGAKEQFF. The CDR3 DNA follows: TGTGCCAGCACCGACTCGGGACAGGGGGCAAAAGAGCAGTTCTTC.

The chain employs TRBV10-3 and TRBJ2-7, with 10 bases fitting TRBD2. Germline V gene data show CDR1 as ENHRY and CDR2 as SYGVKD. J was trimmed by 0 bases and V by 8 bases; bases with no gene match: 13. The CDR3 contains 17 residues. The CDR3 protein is CAIGSSSGGPSSYEQYF. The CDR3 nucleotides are TGTGCCATCGGATCGAGTAGCGGGGGGCCGAGCTCCTACGAGCAGTACTTC.

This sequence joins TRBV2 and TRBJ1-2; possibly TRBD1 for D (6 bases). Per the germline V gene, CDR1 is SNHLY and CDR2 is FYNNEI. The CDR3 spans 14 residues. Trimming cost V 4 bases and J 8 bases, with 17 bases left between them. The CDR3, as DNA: TGTGCCAGCAGTGGCTTGGGACATCGGGGCGGCTACACCTTC. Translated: CASSGLGHRGGYTF. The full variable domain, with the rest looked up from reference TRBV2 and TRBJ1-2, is EPEVTQTPSHQVTQMGQEVILRCVPISNHLYFYWYRQILGQKVEFLVSFYNNEISEKSEIFDDQFSVERPDGSNFTLKIRSTKLEDSAMYFCASSGLGHRGGYTFGSGTRLTVV.

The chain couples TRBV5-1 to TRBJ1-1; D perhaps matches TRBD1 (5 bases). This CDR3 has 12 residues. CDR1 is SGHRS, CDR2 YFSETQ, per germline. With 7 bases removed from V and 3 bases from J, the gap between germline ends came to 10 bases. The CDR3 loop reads CASQQEDTEAFF. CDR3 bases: TGCGCCAGCCAACAGGAAGACACTGAAGCTTTCTTT.

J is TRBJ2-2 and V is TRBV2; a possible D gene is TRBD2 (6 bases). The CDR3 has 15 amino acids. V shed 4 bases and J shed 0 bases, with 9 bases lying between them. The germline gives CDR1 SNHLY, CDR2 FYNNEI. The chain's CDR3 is CASSAWGANTGELFF. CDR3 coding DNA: TGTGCCAGCAGTGCCTGGGGGGCGAACACCGGGGAGCTGTTTTTT.

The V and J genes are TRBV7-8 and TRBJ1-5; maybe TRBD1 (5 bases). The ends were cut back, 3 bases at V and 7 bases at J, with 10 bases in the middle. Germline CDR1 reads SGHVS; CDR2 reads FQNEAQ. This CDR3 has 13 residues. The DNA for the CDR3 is TGTGCCAGCAGCTTCAGGGATCTCCAGCCCCAGCATTTT. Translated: CASSFRDLQPQHF.

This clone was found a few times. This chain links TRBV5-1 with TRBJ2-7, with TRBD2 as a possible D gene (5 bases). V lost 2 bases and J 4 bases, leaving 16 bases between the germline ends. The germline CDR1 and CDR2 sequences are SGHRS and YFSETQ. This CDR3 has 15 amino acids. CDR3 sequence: CASSFGSPGTYEQYF. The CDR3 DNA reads TGCGCCAGCAGCTTCGGCAGTCCGGGAACATACGAGCAGTACTTC.